Presented here are 27 T cell receptor beta chains from one specimen sequenced in a study of cytomegalovirus exposure and HLA in healthy donors. 60 Vbeta and 13 Jbeta primers were used in PCR. Assay: immunoSEQ multiplex PCR; the TCRdb copy retains only in-frame clones and omits some. The sample's table shows 100,000 to 150,000 clones. The sequenced sample was PBMCs. These TCRs come from a woman aged 40 to 50 in good health and CMV-seronegative.

This sequence joins TRBV7-3 and TRBJ1-1, with TRBD1 matching over 8 bases. CDR3 length: 14 residues. V dropped 6 bases and J dropped 4; count of bases not matched to a gene: 7. Germline V gives CDR1 SGHTA, CDR2 FQGTGA. CDR3 coding DNA: TGTGCCAGCAGAGGACAGGGAGACGGCACTGAAGCTTTCTTT. Its protein is CASRGQGDGTEAFF.

Details on this clone: At one end the junction does not follow the germline gene, possibly because of a read error. The V gene is TRBV7-7, the J gene TRBJ2-3, with a tentative D call TRBD2 (7 bases). This CDR3 is built from 15 residues. Germline assignment: CDR1 SSHAT and CDR2 FNYEAQ (reference sequence). CDR3 in DNA: TGTGCTAGCAGCTTGATAACGGGGGGACAACATACGCAGTATTTT. This codes for CASSLITGGQHTQYF.

In DNA, the CDR3 is TGTGCCAGCACGAGGGACAGGGTCCATGGCTACACCTTC. Translating gives CASTRDRVHGYTF. The chain uses TRBV9 and TRBJ1-2; 9 bases map to TRBD1. CDR1 and CDR2 (germline): SGDLS, YYNGEE. Losses at the gene ends were 6 bases for V and 6 bases for J; bases not matched to a gene: 6. The CDR3 spans 13 residues.

J is TRBJ1-1 and V is TRBV2; D not resolved. The CDR3 runs to 13 residues. The germline gives CDR1 SNHLY, CDR2 FYNNEI. V lost 6 bases to trimming and J lost 4 bases, with 12 bases between them. This CDR3 reads CASRGLMSTEAFF. In DNA, the CDR3 is TGTGCCAGCAGGGGCTTGATGAGCACTGAAGCTTTCTTT.

This chain uses TRBV18 with TRBJ1-1; TRBD1 matches at 7 bases. The ends lost 6 bases at V and 5 bases at J; junction bases unmatched: 6. The length of the CDR3 is 13 residues. Germline V gene data show CDR1 as KGHSH and CDR2 as LQKENI. The CDR3 DNA reads as TGTGCCAGCTCTCGAACAGGGGATACTGAAGCTTTCTTT. This encodes CASSRTGDTEAFF.

The chain carries TRBV5-4 and TRBJ1-4; D not resolved. Between the trimmed V and J ends, which lost 4 bases and 0 bases, there was a span of 7 bases. This CDR3 is built from 14 residues. Germline CDR1 reads SGHNT; CDR2 reads YYREEE (reference sequence). DNA of the CDR3: TGTGCCAGCAGCGTGGCGGCAACTAATGAAAAACTGTTTTTT. This codes for CASSVAATNEKLFF.

The rearrangement links TRBV10-2 to TRBJ1-1; tentative D call: TRBD1 (6 bases). Germline V gene data show CDR1 as WSHSY and CDR2 as SAAADI. V shed 0 bases and J shed 6 bases, with 17 bases lying between them. The CDR3 contains 16 residues. This CDR3 is CASSESPRGIPPEAFF. Written as DNA, the CDR3 is TGCGCCAGCAGTGAGTCCCCTAGGGGGATCCCCCCTGAAGCTTTCTTT.

V is TRBV7-9 and J is TRBJ1-5; perhaps TRBD1 as D (5 bases). Germline loops: CDR1 SEHNR, CDR2 FQNEAQ (reference sequence). The V end lost 5 bases, the J end lost 2 bases, and 13 bases lay between the germline ends. The CDR3 runs 15 residues. The CDR3 nucleotides are TGTGCCAGCAGCCCTGCAGGGAAAGGCAATCAGCCCCAGCATTTT. It specifies CASSPAGKGNQPQHF.

The V call is TRBV15, the J call TRBJ1-1; 8 nucleotides line up with TRBD1. The CDR3 runs 14 residues. V shed 5 bases and J 7 bases; nucleotides not matched to a gene: 9. CDR1 LNHNV and CDR2 YYDKDF come from the germline V gene (reference sequence). The CDR3 here is CATSSSGGQVEAFF. The CDR3 DNA reads TGTGCCACCAGCTCGTCCGGGGGACAGGTTGAAGCTTTCTTT.

The V call is TRBV19, the J call TRBJ2-3; D is undetermined. The germline V and J ends were trimmed by 4 bases and 2 bases, with 10 bases remaining between them. Germline V gene data show CDR1 as LNHDA and CDR2 as SQIVND (reference sequence). The CDR3 contains 14 residues. The CDR3 region is CASSRFQSTDTQYF. The CDR3 region has the DNA TGTGCCAGTAGTAGGTTCCAGTCCACAGATACGCAGTATTTT.

The chain links TRBV27 to TRBJ1-1; D might be TRBD1 (6 bases). The germline gives CDR1 MNHEY, CDR2 SMNVEV (reference sequence). This CDR3 is 13 amino acids long. The V gene lost 3 bases and the J gene lost 10 bases, with 15 bases spanning the gap. The CDR3 coding sequence is TGTGCCAGCAGTTTGCCGGGACAAAATGTAGCTTTCTTT. Protein product: CASSLPGQNVAFF.

This chain connects TRBV15 to TRBJ1-1; perhaps TRBD1 as D (5 bases). This CDR3 is built from 16 residues. Germline lookup yields CDR1 LNHNV and CDR2 YYDKDF (reference sequence). V dropped 5 bases and J dropped 4 bases, with 20 bases sitting between them. The CDR3 here is CATSPQQVVLSTEAFF. The CDR3 region has the DNA TGTGCCACCAGCCCTCAACAGGTGGTGTTGAGCACTGAAGCTTTCTTT. Together with reference TRBV15 and TRBJ1-1, the CDR3 gives the full variable domain: DAMVIQNPRYQVTQFGKPVTLSCSQTLNHNVMYWYQQKSSQAPKLLFHYYDKDFNNEADTPDNFQSRRPNTSFCFLDIRSPGLGDTAMYLCATSPQQVVLSTEAFFGQGTRLTVV.

The chain is built from TRBV7-9 and TRBJ2-5, with 7 nucleotides matching TRBD1. Near its end, the DNA agrees better with TRBJ2-7, so the J call may be wrong. Germline V gives CDR1 SEHNR, CDR2 FQNEAQ (reference sequence). This CDR3 has 16 residues. The CDR3 bases are TGTGCCAGCAGCTTATTAGGAGCGACAGGGATTTACGAGCAGTACTTC. Translating it yields CASSLLGATGIYEQYF.

This chain links TRBV10-3 with TRBJ1-2, with a weak D call TRBD1 (6 bases). Trimming took off 4 bases at V and 3 bases at J, with 12 bases between the two ends. Germline CDR1 ENHRY, CDR2 SYGVKD. The CDR3 covers 14 residues. This CDR3 is CAISGVPGDYGYTF. CDR3 DNA: TGTGCCATCAGTGGGGTACCAGGGGACTATGGCTACACCTTC.

The chain combines TRBV7-9 with TRBJ2-3; D gene ambiguous. The germline CDR1 and CDR2 sequences are SEHNR and FQNEAQ (reference sequence). The CDR3 is 13 residues long. The germline V and J ends were trimmed by 3 bases and 3 bases, with 7 bases remaining between them. The CDR3 sequence: CASSFDGTDTQYF. DNA for the CDR3: TGTGCCAGCAGCTTTGACGGGACAGATACGCAGTATTTT.

The chain is built from TRBV2 and TRBJ1-2; 10 bases line up with TRBD1. V shed 5 bases, J shed 6 bases, and the junction held 3 bases outside the gene matches. The CDR3 is 13 amino acids. Germline V lookup: CDR1 SNHLY, CDR2 FYNNEI. The CDR3 DNA sequence: TGTGCCAGCAGTCCGACAGGGGGCGATGGCTACACCTTC. It translates to CASSPTGGDGYTF.

This chain connects TRBV19 to TRBJ1-4; possibly TRBD1 for D (6 bases). There are 16 residues in the CDR3. CDR1 and CDR2 (germline): LNHDA, SQIVND (reference sequence). V dropped 5 bases and J dropped 7 bases, with 20 bases sitting between them. The CDR3 DNA reads as TGTGCCAGTAGTCTGGGGGCGGACAGAAGGGGTGAAAAACTGTTTTTT. Protein: CASSLGADRRGEKLFF.

This rearrangement joins TRBV7-9 to TRBJ2-1; maybe TRBD2 (6 bases). The CDR3 spans 16 residues. With 1 base removed from V and 0 bases from J, the gap between germline ends came to 10 bases. Germline values: CDR1 SEHNR, CDR2 FQNEAQ (reference sequence). CDR3 sequence: CASSLDSTSSYNEQFF. The DNA for the CDR3 is TGTGCCAGCAGCTTAGACTCGACTAGCTCCTACAATGAGCAGTTCTTC.

As regards this clone: Other DNA sequences in the sample encode the same CDR3. The DNA for the CDR3 is TGCGCCAGCAGCTTGGCAGGGGAAGATACGCAGTATTTT. This codes for CASSLAGEDTQYF. This chain links TRBV5-1 with TRBJ2-3, with a possible D match to TRBD1 (6 bases). The CDR3 has 13 residues. The V and J ends lost 0 bases and 5 bases respectively, with 7 bases between them. Germline V lookup: CDR1 SGHRS, CDR2 YFSETQ.

The chain uses TRBV4-2 and TRBJ1-1; D is uncertain. Trimming pared 0 bases from V and 0 bases from J, leaving 8 bases between. The CDR3 is made up of 15 amino acids. Germline V gene data show CDR1 as LGHNA and CDR2 as YNFKEQ. This CDR3 is CASSQEPVMNTEAFF. In DNA, the CDR3 is TGTGCCAGCAGCCAAGAACCGGTGATGAACACTGAAGCTTTCTTT.

The rearrangement uses TRBV10-3 and TRBJ1-4, with TRBD1 matching 11 bases. Germline V gene sequence: CDR1 ENHRY, CDR2 SYGVKD. This CDR3 is built from 15 residues. Losses at the gene ends were 2 bases for V and 9 bases for J; bases not matched to a gene: 5. This chain's CDR3 is CAISEPGQGAQKLFF. The CDR3 DNA reads TGTGCCATCAGTGAGCCCGGACAGGGGGCACAAAAACTGTTTTTT.

The genes are TRBV7-2 and TRBJ2-7; TRBD2 might be the D (7 bases). The ends were cut back, 0 bases at V and 3 bases at J, with 18 bases in the middle. The CDR3 consists of 17 residues. CDR1 SGHTA and CDR2 FQGNSA come from the germline V gene. The CDR3, as DNA: TGTGCCAGCAGCTTAGCGTCGGGGGGCGAGTGGTACTACGAGCAGTACTTC. Translation: CASSLASGGEWYYEQYF.

The chain has TRBV10-3 and TRBJ1-5; 12 bases fit TRBD1. CDR3 length equals 18 residues. CDR1 is ENHRY, CDR2 SYGVKD, per germline. V shed 6 bases and J 2 bases; nucleotides not matched to a gene: 11. CDR3: CAISTGTGGARGNQPQHF. CDR3 nucleotides: TGTGCCATCAGCACCGGGACAGGGGGCGCCCGGGGCAATCAGCCCCAGCATTTT.

This chain links TRBV7-6 with TRBJ1-2, with TRBD1 matching 7 bases. The germline gives CDR1 SGHVS, CDR2 FNYEAQ. The J segment lost 8 bases and the V segment lost 5 bases, leaving 11 bases of the junction unmatched. The CDR3 is made up of 14 amino acids. CDR3 in amino acids: CASSPNLQGTGYTF. CDR3 nucleotide sequence: TGTGCCAGCAGCCCAAACTTACAGGGGACCGGCTACACCTTC.

This chain uses TRBV5-1 with TRBJ2-2; the match to TRBD1 covers 7 bases. This CDR3 spans 14 amino acids. Germline values: CDR1 SGHRS, CDR2 YFSETQ. The V and J ends lost 5 bases and 2 bases, in that order; junction bases with no gene match: 3. CDR3 sequence: CASRGTDNTGELFF. In nucleotides, the CDR3 is TGCGCCAGCAGAGGGACAGACAACACCGGGGAGCTGTTTTTT.

CDR3: CASSVESGGAWKNEQFF. CDR3 nucleotide sequence: TGTGCCAGCAGCGTAGAGAGCGGGGGGGCGTGGAAAAATGAGCAGTTCTTC. The chain carries TRBV9 and TRBJ2-1, with 10 bases that match TRBD2. V shed 0 bases, J shed 7 bases, and the junction held 10 bases outside the gene matches. The CDR3 is made up of 17 amino acids. Germline CDR1 reads SGDLS; CDR2 reads YYNGEE.

About this clone: Germline is not matched at one junction end, which may reflect a read error. The gene calls are TRBV6-5 and TRBJ1-5; D ambiguous. Germline V gives CDR1 MNHEY, CDR2 SVGAGI. The CDR3 spans 14 residues. In DNA, the CDR3 is TGTGCCAGCAGTTACGATAACAGCAATCAGCCCCAACATTTT. Amino acid sequence: CASSYDNSNQPQHF.